The next 19 T cell receptor beta chains were all read from a single sample in a study of blood T cells in healthy people across ages. It was with a sample-barcoded 5' primer and a J-beta primer mix that a second PCR of about 7 to 12 cycles was run. MiXCR, applied by TCRdb to the 5' RACE reads, yields one record per CDR3 protein. The sample lists 550,000 to 700,000 distinct CDR3 sequences, roughly 28% occurring once. Source material: blood. Receptors were obtained from a woman between 65 and 79 years old in good health.

This clonotype has just a few counts. This chain uses TRBV10-3 with TRBJ2-3; 9 bases map to TRBD1. The germline V gene encodes CDR1 ENHRY and CDR2 SYGVKD. This CDR3 has 15 amino acids. Losses at the gene ends were 3 bases for V and 2 bases for J; bases not matched to a gene: 3. DNA of the CDR3: TGTGCCATCAGTGACCGGACAGGGGCCACAGATACGCAGTATTTT. Its translation: CAISDRTGATDTQYF.

The chain uses TRBV27 and TRBJ2-3; D gene ambiguous. The V gene's germline CDR1 is MNHEY and CDR2 SMNVEV (reference sequence). V was pared by 4 bases and J by 2 bases, with 10 bases between. The CDR3 has 14 amino acids. CDR3 coding DNA: TGTGCCAGCAGTTCACAGATTCTCACAGATACGCAGTATTTT. This gives the protein CASSSQILTDTQYF.

V usage is TRBV7-6 and J usage is TRBJ2-5; TRBD2 matches 10 bases. Per the germline V gene, CDR1 is SGHVS and CDR2 is FNYEAQ. V shed 4 bases, J shed 7 bases, and the junction held 9 bases outside the gene matches. The CDR3 runs 15 residues. CDR3 DNA: TGTGCCAGCAGCTCGGTGGGGACTAGCGACGTGACCCAGTACTTC. It translates to CASSSVGTSDVTQYF.

The rearrangement joins TRBV11-3 to TRBJ1-2; possible D gene TRBD1, 5 bases. Germline values: CDR1 SGHNT, CDR2 YENEEA. Trimming removed 8 bases from V and 5 bases from J, with 18 bases in between. CDR3 length equals 14 residues. The CDR3 DNA is TGTGCCAGCTCCGGGCTCCAGGGAGGATATGGCTACACCTTC. Translation gives CASSGLQGGYGYTF. Full variable domain (remainder filled in from reference TRBV11-3 and TRBJ1-2): EAGVVQSPRYKIIEKKQPVAFWCNPISGHNTLYWYLQNLGQGPELLIRYENEEAVDDSQLPKDRFSAERLKGVDSTLKIQPAELGDSAVYLCASSGLQGGYGYTFGSGTRLTVV.

The sample holds a few counts of this clonotype. This rearrangement joins TRBV5-6 to TRBJ1-4; 9 nucleotides line up with TRBD1. V lost 0 bases, J lost 7 bases, and 4 bases stayed unmatched. The CDR3 runs to 15 residues. The germline CDR1 and CDR2 sequences are SGHDT and YYEEEE. CDR3 bases: TGTGCCAGCAGCTTGGGGGACAGGGAGGCTGAAAAACTGTTTTTT. Its protein is CASSLGDREAEKLFF.

The chain couples TRBV18 to TRBJ1-1; D not resolved. The germline V gene has CDR1 KGHSH and CDR2 LQKENI. The V end was cut by 2 bases, the J end by 3 bases, with 13 bases between. The CDR3 extends over 15 amino acids. The CDR3 nucleotides read TGTGCCAGCTCACCATTGGCCGATTCCGACACTGAAGCTTTCTTT. It specifies CASSPLADSDTEAFF. Together with reference TRBV18 and TRBJ1-1, the CDR3 gives the full variable domain: NAGVMQNPRHLVRRRGQEARLRCSPMKGHSHVYWYRQLPEEGLKFMVYLQKENIIDESGMPKERFSAEFPKEGPSILRIQQVVRGDSAAYFCASSPLADSDTEAFFGQGTRLTVV.

The V gene is TRBV7-9, the J gene TRBJ2-1; 8 bases align to TRBD1. Germline V lookup: CDR1 SEHNR, CDR2 FQNEAQ (reference sequence). The CDR3 sequence is 15 residues long. The trim removed 6 bases at V and 5 bases at J, leaving 9 bases unmatched. The CDR3 DNA reads as TGTGCCAGCAGGTCTGGACAGGGTTTAGACAATGAGCAGTTCTTC. It codes for CASRSGQGLDNEQFF. Together with reference TRBV7-9 and TRBJ2-1, the CDR3 gives the full variable domain: DTGVSQNPRHKITKRGQNVTFRCDPISEHNRLYWYRQTLGQGPEFLTYFQNEAQLEKSRLLSDRFSAERPKGSFSTLEIQRTEQGDSAMYLCASRSGQGLDNEQFFGPGTRLTVL.

The chain has TRBV7-2 and TRBJ2-2, with D perhaps being TRBD1 or TRBD2 (5 bases each). Deletions cut 4 bases from V and 5 bases from J, with 14 bases between. CDR1 and CDR2 (germline): SGHTA, FQGNSA. The CDR3 runs to 15 residues. The CDR3 bases are TGTGCCAGCAGCTATACGGCCGGGGCTACCGGGGAGCTGTTTTTT. Its protein product is CASSYTAGATGELFF. The whole variable domain, filled in from reference TRBV7-2 and TRBJ2-2, reads GAGVSQSPSNKVTEKGKDVELRCDPISGHTALYWYRQSLGQGLEFLIYFQGNSAPDKSGLPSDRFSAERTGGSVSTLTIQRTQQEDSAVYLCASSYTAGATGELFFGEGSRLTVL.

This clonotype has more than one count but fewer than ten. V gene TRBV24-1 combines with J gene TRBJ2-6; the D is unclear. CDR3 length: 12 amino acids. Between the trimmed V and J ends, which lost 11 bases and 4 bases, there was a span of 8 bases. Germline loops: CDR1 KGHDR, CDR2 SFDVKD. CDR3 residues: CANGVGANVLTF. CDR3 bases: TGTGCCAATGGGGTCGGGGCCAACGTCCTGACTTTC.

Details on this clonotype: A much larger clone differs by one base, so this may be a read error. V is TRBV6-6 and J is TRBJ2-5, with no clear D. V lost 2 bases, J lost 5 bases, and 3 bases lay in between. CDR1 and CDR2 from the germline V gene are MNHNY and SVGAGI (reference sequence). This CDR3 has 11 residues. CDR3 sequence: CASSYDETQYF. CDR3 nucleotides: TGTGCCAGCAGTTACGACGAGACCCAGTACTTC.

This chain connects TRBV19 to TRBJ2-1; 12 positions agree with TRBD2. Unmatched junction bases numbered 10, after V lost 9 bases and J lost 4 bases. The CDR3 covers 16 residues. Germline CDR1 is LNHDA and CDR2 is SQIVND (reference sequence). The CDR3 here is CASHRSGTSGYNEQFF. CDR3 nucleotides: TGTGCCAGCCACAGGTCCGGGACTAGCGGGTACAATGAGCAGTTCTTC.

This clonotype was counted a few times. The chain links TRBV2 to TRBJ1-5; D remains ambiguous. CDR3 length: 14 amino acids. Germline V gives CDR1 SNHLY, CDR2 FYNNEI. Trimming took off 5 bases at V and 3 bases at J, with 11 bases between the two ends. The CDR3 DNA sequence: TGTGCCAGCAGTACTGACGGAAACAATCAGCCCCAGCATTTT. This encodes CASSTDGNNQPQHF.

The V and J genes are TRBV12-3 or TRBV12-4 and TRBJ2-2; D is unclear. The CDR3 sequence is 11 residues long. V shed 7 bases and J shed 4 bases, with 4 bases lying between them. The CDR3 is CASMGTGELFF. DNA for the CDR3: TGTGCCAGCATGGGCACCGGGGAGCTGTTTTTT.

There are a few counts of this clonotype. The genes are TRBV4-1 and TRBJ1-2, with D tentatively TRBD1 (6 bases). V was shortened by 3 bases and J by 3 bases, with 11 bases between the two germline ends. Looked up from germline, CDR1 is MGHRA and CDR2 is YSYEKL. The CDR3 contains 14 residues. This CDR3 is CASSHAGGDYGYTF. CDR3 nucleotide sequence: TGCGCCAGCAGCCATGCGGGGGGCGACTATGGCTACACCTTC.

The chain links TRBV20-1 to TRBJ2-1, with D perhaps assigned TRBD1 or TRBD2 (6 bases each). CDR3 length: 16 amino acids. Looked up from germline, CDR1 is DFQATT and CDR2 is SNEGSKA (reference sequence). V lost 5 bases and J 0 bases, leaving 17 bases between the germline ends. The CDR3 spells CSAGLQGPSSYNEQFF. The CDR3, as DNA: TGCAGTGCTGGACTACAGGGCCCGAGCTCCTACAATGAGCAGTTCTTC.

This clonotype was recorded a few times. This rearrangement joins TRBV12-3 or TRBV12-4 to TRBJ1-1; tentative D call: TRBD1 (5 bases). V lost 5 bases, J lost 5 bases, and 12 bases lay in between. The CDR3 has 13 residues. The CDR3 sequence is CASSERGGTEAFF. The CDR3 bases are TGTGCCAGCAGTGAACGGGGCGGAACTGAAGCTTTCTTT.

This rearrangement joins TRBV5-6 to TRBJ2-1; 7 nucleotides agree with TRBD1. The J segment lost 5 bases and the V segment lost 0 bases, leaving 5 bases of the junction unmatched. In germline, CDR1 is SGHDT, CDR2 YYEEEE. This CDR3 spans 15 amino acids. This chain's CDR3 is CASSLVGTVDNEQFF. CDR3 sequence (DNA): TGTGCCAGCAGCTTGGTGGGGACAGTAGACAATGAGCAGTTCTTC.

This clonotype was picked up a small number of times. The rearrangement links TRBV19 to TRBJ1-6; D not resolved. V was pared by 5 bases and J by 5 bases, with 10 bases between. The CDR3 has 14 residues. CDR1 LNHDA and CDR2 SQIVND come from the germline V gene (reference sequence). CDR3 sequence (DNA): TGTGCCAGTAGTCCGGGATTTGATAATTCACCCCTCCACTTT. Its translation: CASSPGFDNSPLHF.

This clonotype was detected only a few times. The chain links TRBV18 to TRBJ2-5; 8 nucleotides match TRBD1. CDR1 and CDR2 from the germline V gene are KGHSH and LQKENI. The V gene end was trimmed by 3 bases and the J gene end by 4 bases; junction bases not matched to a gene: 7. This CDR3 contains 15 residues. Written as DNA, the CDR3 is TGTGCCAGCTCACCTACAGGACAGGGCGTAGAGACCCAGTACTTC. Its translation: CASSPTGQGVETQYF.